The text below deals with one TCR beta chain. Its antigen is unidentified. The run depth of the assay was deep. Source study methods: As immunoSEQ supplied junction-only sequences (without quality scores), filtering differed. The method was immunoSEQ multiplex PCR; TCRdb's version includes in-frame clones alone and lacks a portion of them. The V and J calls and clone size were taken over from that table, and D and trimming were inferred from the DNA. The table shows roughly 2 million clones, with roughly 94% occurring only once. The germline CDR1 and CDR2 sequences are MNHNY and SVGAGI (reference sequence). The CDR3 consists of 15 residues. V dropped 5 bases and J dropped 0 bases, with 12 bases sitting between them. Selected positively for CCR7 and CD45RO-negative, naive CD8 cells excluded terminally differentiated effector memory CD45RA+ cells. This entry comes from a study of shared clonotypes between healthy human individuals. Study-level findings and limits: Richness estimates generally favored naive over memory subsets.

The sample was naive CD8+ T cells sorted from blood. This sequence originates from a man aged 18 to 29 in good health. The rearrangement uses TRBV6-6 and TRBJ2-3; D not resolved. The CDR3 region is CASSTLAGSTDTQYF. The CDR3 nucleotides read TGTGCCAGCAGTACGCTCGCCGGGAGCACAGATACGCAGTATTTT.